This T cell receptor beta chain appears in the sequencing data of a study of blood T cell repertoires in COVID-19. Study-wide background: Sites across the United States, Italy and Spain contributed samples from acute and convalescent COVID-19. T cells, B-cell-depleted T cells, or PBMCs provided the cDNA or gDNA that served as material.

Study processing details: For nucleated cells, counts were estimated from reference gene primer amplification. Libraries were prepared by immunoSEQ multiplex PCR; TCRdb keeps only in-frame clonotypes and omits some of them. The V and J calls and clone size were taken over from that table, and D and trimming were inferred from the DNA. This table holds some 170,000 clones, roughly 80% found once. In this sample, this clone turned up once. CDR3 length: 16 amino acids. V dropped 1 base and J dropped 6; count of bases not matched to a gene: 6. Germline CDR1 and CDR2: SGHAT and FQNNGV. The chain has TRBV11-2 and TRBJ1-6; 7 nucleotides line up with TRBD1. The sample comprised peripheral blood. The origin of this receptor is a man aged 70 or older with acute or convalescent COVID-19. The chain's CDR3 is CASSLVGGQTNSPLHF. The DNA of the CDR3 is TGTGCCAGCAGCTTAGTAGGGGGACAGACTAATTCACCCCTCCACTTT.